These 2 T cell receptor beta chains share one sample of origin, sequenced in a study of T-cell reconstitution after alpha-beta-depleted transplantation in children. The TCRbeta library was prepared with unique molecular identifiers. TCRdb re-called the PCR reads with MiXCR, one entry per CDR3 protein. The table has around 600,000 distinct CDR3 sequences, 15% to 20% seen once. Sequenced material: PBMCs from the stem cell graft donor, taken from the stem cell graft. The receptors originated from a human donor who donated a stem cell graft to a child with acute myeloid leukemia.

This clonotype appeared many times. The chain employs TRBV20-1 and TRBJ2-3, with D tentatively TRBD2 (5 bases). The CDR3 covers 14 residues. V lost 4 bases and J lost 1, with 12 bases in between. Per germline, CDR1 DFQATT and CDR2 SNEGSKA (reference sequence). Written as DNA, the CDR3 is TGCAGTGCTATTCTAGCTATCCGCACAGATACGCAGTATTTT. This codes for CSAILAIRTDTQYF.

The gene calls are TRBV7-2 and TRBJ1-1; TRBD1 matches at 11 bases. Looked up from germline, CDR1 is SGHTA and CDR2 is FQGNSA. Germline trimming cut 4 bases from V and 1 base from J; bases unmatched to any gene: 5. The CDR3 length is 16 residues. CDR3 nucleotide sequence: TGTGCCAGCAGCTCTGGACAGGGGGCGACGAACACTGAAGCTTTCTTT. This codes for CASSSGQGATNTEAFF.